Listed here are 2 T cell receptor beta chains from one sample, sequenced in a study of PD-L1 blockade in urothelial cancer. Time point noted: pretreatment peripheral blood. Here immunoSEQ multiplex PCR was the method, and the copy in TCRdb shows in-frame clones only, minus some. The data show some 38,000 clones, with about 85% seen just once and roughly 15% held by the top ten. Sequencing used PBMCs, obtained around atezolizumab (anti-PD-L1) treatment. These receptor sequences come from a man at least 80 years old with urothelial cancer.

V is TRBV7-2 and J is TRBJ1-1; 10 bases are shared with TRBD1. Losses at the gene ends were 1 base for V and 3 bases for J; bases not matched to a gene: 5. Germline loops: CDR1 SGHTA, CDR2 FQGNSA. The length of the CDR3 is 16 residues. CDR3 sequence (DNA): TGTGCCAGCAGCTTAGGGGACAGGGGCTGGGACACTGAAGCTTTCTTT. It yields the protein CASSLGDRGWDTEAFF. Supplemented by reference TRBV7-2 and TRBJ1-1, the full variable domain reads GAGVSQSPSNKVTEKGKDVELRCDPISGHTALYWYRQSLGQGLEFLIYFQGNSAPDKSGLPSDRFSAERTGGSVSTLTIQRTQQEDSAVYLCASSLGDRGWDTEAFFGQGTRLTVV.

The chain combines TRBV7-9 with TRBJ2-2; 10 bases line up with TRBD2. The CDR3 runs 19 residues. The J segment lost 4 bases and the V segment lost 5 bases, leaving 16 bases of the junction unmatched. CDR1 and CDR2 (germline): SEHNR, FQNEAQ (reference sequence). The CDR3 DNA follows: TGTGCCAGCAGCCTAAAGAAGCTCGGACTAGCGGAGGTCACCGGGGAGCTGTTTTTT. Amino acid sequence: CASSLKKLGLAEVTGELFF.